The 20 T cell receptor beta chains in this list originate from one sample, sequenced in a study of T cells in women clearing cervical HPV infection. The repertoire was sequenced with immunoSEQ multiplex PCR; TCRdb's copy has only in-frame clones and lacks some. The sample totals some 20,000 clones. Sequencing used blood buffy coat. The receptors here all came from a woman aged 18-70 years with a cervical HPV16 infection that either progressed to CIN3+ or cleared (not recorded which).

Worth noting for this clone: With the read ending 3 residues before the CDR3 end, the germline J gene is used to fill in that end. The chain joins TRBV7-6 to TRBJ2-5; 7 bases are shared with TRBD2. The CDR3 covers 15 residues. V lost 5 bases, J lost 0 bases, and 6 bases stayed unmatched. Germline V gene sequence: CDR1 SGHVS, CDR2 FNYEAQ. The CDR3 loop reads CASSVLLANQETQYF. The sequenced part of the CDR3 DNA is TGTGCCAGCAGCGTCCTACTAGCGAACCAAGAGACC. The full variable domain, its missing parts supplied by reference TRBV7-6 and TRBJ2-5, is GAGVSQSPRYKVTKRGQDVALRCDPISGHVSLYWYRQALGQGPEFLTYFNYEAQQDKSGLPNDRFSAERPEGSISTLTIQRTEQRDSAMYRCASSVLLANQETQYFGPGTRLLVL.

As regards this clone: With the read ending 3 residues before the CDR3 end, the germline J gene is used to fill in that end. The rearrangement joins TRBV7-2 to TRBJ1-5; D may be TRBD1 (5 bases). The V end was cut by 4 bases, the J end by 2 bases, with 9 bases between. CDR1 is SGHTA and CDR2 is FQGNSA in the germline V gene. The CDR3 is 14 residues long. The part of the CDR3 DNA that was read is TGTGCCAGCAGCTCCGACAGAGGCAATCAGCCC. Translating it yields CASSSDRGNQP. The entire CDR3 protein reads CASSSDRGNQPQHF.

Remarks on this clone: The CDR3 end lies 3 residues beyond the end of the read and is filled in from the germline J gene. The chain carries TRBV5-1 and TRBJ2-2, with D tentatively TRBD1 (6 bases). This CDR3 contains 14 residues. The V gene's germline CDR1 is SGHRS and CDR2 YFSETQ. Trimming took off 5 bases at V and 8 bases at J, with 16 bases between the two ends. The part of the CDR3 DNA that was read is TGCGCCAGCAGGGGGGCGTCCCCCAGAGGGGAG. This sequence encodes CASRGASPRGE. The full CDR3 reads CASRGASPRGELFF.

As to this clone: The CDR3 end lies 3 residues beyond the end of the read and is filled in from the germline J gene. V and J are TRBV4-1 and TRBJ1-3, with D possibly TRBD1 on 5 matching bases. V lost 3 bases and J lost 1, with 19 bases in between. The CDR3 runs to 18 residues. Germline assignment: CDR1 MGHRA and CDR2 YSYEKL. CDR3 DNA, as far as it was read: TGCGCCAGCAGCCACGGTGGGGCAGGGAACCCTTCTGGAAACACC. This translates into CASSHGGAGNPSGNT. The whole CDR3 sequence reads CASSHGGAGNPSGNTIYF.

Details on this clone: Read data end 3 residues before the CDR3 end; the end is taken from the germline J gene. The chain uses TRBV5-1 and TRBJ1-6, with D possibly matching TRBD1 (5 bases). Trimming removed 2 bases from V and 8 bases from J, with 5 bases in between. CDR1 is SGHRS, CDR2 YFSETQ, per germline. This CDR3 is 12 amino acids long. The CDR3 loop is CASSLGDSPLHF. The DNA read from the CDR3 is TGCGCCAGCAGCTTAGGGGATTCACCC.

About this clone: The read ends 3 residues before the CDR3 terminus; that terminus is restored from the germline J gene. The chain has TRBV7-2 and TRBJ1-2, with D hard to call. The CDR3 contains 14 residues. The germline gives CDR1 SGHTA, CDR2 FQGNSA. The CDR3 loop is CASSPSPASYDYTF. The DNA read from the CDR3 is TGTGCCAGCAGCCCTAGCCCCGCTTCCTACGAC.

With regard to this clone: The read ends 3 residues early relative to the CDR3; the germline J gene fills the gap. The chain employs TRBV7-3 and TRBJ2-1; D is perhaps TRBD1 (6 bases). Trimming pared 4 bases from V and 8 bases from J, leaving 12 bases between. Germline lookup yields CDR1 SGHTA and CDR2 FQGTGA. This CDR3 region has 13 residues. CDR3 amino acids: CASSSGVSHEQFF. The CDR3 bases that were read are TGTGCCAGCAGCTCAGGGGTCAGCCATGAG.

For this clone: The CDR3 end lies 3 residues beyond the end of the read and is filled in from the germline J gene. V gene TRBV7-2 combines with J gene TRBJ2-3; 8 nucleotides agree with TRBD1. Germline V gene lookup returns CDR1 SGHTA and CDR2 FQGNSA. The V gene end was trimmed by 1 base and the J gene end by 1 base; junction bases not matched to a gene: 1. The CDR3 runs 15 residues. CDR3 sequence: CASSLVGQGTDTQYF. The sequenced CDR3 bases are TGTGCCAGCAGCTTAGTGGGACAGGGCACAGATACG. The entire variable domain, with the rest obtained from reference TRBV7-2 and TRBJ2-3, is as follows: GAGVSQSPSNKVTEKGKDVELRCDPISGHTALYWYRQSLGQGLEFLIYFQGNSAPDKSGLPSDRFSAERTGGSVSTLTIQRTQQEDSAVYLCASSLVGQGTDTQYFGPGTRLTVL.

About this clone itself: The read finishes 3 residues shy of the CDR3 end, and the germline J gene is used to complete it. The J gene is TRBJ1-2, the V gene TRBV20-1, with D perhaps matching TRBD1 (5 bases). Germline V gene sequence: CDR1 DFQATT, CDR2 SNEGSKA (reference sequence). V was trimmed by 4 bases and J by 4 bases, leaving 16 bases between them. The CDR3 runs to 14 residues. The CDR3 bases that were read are TGCAGTGCTACCGACACCCTCACAGGCTATGGC. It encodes CSATDTLTGYG. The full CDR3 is CSATDTLTGYGYTF.

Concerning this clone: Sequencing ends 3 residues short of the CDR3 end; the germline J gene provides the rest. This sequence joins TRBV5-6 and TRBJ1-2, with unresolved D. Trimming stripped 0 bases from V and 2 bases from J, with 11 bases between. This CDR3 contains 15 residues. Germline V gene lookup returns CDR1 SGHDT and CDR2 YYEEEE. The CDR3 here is CASSLAARSNYGYTF. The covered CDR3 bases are TGTGCCAGCAGCTTGGCTGCCAGGTCCAACTATGGC. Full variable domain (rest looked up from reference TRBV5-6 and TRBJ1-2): DAGVTQSPTHLIKTRGQQVTLRCSPKSGHDTVSWYQQALGQGPQFIFQYYEEEERQRGNFPDRFSGHQFPNYSSELNVNALLLGDSALYLCASSLAARSNYGYTFGSGTRLTVV.

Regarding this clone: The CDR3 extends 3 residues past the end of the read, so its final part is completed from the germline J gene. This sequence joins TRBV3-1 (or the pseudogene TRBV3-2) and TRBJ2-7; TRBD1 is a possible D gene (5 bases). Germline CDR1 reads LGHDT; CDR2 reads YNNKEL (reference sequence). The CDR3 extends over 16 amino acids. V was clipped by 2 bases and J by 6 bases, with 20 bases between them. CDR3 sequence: CASSQSLLGPDSEQYF. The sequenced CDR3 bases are TGTGCCAGCAGCCAAAGCCTCCTCGGACCCGACAGCGAG.

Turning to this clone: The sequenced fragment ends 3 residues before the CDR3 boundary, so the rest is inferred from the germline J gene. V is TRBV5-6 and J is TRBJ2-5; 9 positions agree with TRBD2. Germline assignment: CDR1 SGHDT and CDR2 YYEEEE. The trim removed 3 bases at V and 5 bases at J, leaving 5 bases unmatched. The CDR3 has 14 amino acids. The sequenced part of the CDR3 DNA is TGTGCCAGCAGCTCGACCGGACTAGCGGAGACC. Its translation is CASSSTGLAET. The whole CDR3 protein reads CASSSTGLAETQYF.

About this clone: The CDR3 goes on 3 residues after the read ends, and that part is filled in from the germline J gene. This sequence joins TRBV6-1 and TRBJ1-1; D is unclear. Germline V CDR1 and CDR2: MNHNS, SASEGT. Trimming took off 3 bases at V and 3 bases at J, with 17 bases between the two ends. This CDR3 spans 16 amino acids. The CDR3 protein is CASSDPPGTRDTEAFF. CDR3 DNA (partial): TGTGCCAGCAGTGATCCCCCGGGCACTAGGGACACTGAA.

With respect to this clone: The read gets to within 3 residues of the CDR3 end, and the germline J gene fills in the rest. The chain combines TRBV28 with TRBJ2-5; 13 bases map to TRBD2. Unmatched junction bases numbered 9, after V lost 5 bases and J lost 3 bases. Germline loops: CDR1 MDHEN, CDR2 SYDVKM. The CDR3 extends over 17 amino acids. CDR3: CASSPGLAGVREETQYF. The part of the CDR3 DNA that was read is TGTGCCAGCAGTCCAGGACTAGCGGGAGTTAGGGAAGAGACC.

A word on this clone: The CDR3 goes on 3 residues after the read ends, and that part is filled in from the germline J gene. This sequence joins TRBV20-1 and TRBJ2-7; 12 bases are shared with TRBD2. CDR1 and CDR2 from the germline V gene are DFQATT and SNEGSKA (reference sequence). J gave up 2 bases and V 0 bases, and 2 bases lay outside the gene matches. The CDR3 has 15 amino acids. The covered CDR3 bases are TGCAGTGCTAGAGATTCTAGCGGGGGGGCCTACGAG. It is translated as CSARDSSGGAYE. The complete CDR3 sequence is CSARDSSGGAYEQYF.

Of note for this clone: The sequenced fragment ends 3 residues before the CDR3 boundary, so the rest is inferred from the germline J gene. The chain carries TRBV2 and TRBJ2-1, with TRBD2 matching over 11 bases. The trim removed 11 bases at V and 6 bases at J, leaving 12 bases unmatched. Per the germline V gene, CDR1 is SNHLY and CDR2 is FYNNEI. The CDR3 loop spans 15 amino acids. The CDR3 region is CARGVAGGVSNEQFF. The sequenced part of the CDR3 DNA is TGTGCCCGAGGGGTAGCGGGGGGGGTGAGCAATGAG.

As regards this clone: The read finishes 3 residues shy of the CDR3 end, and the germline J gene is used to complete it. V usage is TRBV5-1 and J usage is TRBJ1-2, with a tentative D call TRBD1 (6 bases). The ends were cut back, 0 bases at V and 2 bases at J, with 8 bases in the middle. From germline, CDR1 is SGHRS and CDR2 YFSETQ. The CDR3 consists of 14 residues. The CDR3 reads CASSLGQGNYGYTF. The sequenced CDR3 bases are TGCGCCAGCAGCTTGGGTCAGGGGAACTATGGC.

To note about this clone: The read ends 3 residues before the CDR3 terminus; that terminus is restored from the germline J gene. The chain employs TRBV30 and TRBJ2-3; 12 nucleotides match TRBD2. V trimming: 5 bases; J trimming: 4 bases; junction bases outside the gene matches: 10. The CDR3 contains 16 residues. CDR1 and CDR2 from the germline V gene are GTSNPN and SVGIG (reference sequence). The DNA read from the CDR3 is TGTGCCTGGGGGGGGAGGCTAGCGGGAGGGCCAGATACG. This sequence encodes CAWGGRLAGGPDT. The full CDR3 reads CAWGGRLAGGPDTQYF.

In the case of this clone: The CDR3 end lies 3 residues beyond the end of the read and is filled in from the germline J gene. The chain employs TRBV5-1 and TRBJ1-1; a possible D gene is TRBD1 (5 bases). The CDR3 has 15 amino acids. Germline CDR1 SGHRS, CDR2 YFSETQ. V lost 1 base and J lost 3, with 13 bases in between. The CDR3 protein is CASSLQGGTHTEAFF. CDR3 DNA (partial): TGCGCCAGCAGCTTGCAGGGAGGAACTCACACTGAA.

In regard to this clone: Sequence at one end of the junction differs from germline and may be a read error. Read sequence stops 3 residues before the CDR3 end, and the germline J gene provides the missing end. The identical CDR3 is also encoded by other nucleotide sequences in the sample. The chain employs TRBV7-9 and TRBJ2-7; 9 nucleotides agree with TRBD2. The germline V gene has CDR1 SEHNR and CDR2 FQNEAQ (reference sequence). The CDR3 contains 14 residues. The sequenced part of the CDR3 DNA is TGTGCTAGCAGCTTAGCGGGGGCGCCCTACGAG. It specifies CASSLAGAPYE. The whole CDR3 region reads CASSLAGAPYEQYF. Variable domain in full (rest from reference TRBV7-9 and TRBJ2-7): DTGVSQNPRHKITKRGQNVTFRCDPISEHNRLYWYRQTLGQGPEFLTYFQNEAQLEKSRLLSDRFSAERPKGSFSTLEIQRTEQGDSAMYLCASSLAGAPYEQYFGPGTRLTVT.